This TCR beta chain emerged from a study of T cell changes during pregnancy in multiple sclerosis. Sequenced by immunoSEQ multiplex PCR; TCRdb stores in-frame clones only, minus some. The sample lists some 40,000 clones; about 93% were seen once. The sequences come from CD4+ T cells from peripheral blood mononuclear cells, collected in the third trimester of pregnancy. The clonotype was recovered from a female donor in good health, enrolled as a control in a pregnancy study.

CDR3 in amino acids: CASSQDLGTGTSFYEQYF. The CDR3 region has the DNA TGTGCCAGCAGCCAAGACCTTGGAACCGGGACTAGCTTCTACGAGCAGTACTTC. This rearrangement joins TRBV4-2 to TRBJ2-7; 9 bases agree with TRBD2. This CDR3 has 18 residues. Germline values: CDR1 LGHNA, CDR2 YNFKEQ. The junction had 12 bases not matched to a gene; V was cut back by 0 bases and J by 3 bases.